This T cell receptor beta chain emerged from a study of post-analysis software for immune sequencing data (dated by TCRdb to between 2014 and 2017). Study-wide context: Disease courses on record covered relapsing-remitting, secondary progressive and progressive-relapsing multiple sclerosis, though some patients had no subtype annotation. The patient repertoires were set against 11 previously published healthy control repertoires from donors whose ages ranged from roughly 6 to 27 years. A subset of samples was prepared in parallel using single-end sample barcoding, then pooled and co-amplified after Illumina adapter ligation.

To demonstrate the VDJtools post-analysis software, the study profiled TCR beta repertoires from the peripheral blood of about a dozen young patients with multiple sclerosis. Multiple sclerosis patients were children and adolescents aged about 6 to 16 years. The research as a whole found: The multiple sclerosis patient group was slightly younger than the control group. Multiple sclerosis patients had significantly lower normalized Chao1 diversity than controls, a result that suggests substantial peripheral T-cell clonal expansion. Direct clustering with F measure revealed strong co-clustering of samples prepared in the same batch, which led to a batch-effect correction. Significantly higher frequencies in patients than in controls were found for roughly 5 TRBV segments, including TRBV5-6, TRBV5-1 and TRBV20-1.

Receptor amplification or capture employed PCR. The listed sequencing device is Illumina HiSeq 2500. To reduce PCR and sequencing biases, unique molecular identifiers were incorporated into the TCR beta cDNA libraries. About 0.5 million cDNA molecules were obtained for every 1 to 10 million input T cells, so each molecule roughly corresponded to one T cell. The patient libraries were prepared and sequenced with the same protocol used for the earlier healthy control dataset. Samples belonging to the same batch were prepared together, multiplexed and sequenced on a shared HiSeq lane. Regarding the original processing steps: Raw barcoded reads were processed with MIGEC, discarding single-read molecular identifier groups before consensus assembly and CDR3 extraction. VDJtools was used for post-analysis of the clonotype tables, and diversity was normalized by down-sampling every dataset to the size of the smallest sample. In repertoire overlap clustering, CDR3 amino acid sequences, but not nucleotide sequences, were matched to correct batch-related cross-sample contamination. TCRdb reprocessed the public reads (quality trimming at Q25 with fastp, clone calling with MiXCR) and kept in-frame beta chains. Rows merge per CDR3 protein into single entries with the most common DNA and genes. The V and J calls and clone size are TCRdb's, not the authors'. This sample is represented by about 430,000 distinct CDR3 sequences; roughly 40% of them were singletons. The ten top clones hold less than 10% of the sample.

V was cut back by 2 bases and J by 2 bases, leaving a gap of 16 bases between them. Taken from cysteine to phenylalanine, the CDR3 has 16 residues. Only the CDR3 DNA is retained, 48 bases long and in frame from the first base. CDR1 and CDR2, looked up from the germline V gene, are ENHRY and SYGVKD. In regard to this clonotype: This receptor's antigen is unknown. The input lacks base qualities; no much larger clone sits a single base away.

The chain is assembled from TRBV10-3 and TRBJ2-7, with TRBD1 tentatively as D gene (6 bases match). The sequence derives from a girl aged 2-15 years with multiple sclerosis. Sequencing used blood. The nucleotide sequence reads TGTGCCATCAGTGAGCCTTGGACAGAGCAAACCTACGAGCAGTACTTC. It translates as CAISEPWTEQTYEQYF.